This T cell receptor beta chain was sequenced in a study of blood T cell repertoires in COVID-19. Study-wide background: Acute-phase and convalescent COVID-19 samples originated in the United States, Italy and Spain.

Method: immunoSEQ multiplex PCR; TCRdb's copy keeps in-frame clones and lacks some. The sample comprises roughly 200,000 clones, around 80% of which are singletons, and 10% to 15% rests with the top ten. Trimming stripped 0 bases from V and 14 bases from J, with 11 bases between. This CDR3 spans 13 amino acids. Germline CDR1 is MNHEY and CDR2 is SVGAGI. The sequenced material came from peripheral blood. The chain couples TRBV6-5 to TRBJ1-6; D gene unclear. This clonotype was sampled from a woman of 80 years or more with COVID-19, enrolled during active disease. CDR3 region: CASSYSTGPTLHF. The CDR3 DNA reads TGTGCCAGCAGTTACTCGACTGGCCCCACCCTCCACTTT.